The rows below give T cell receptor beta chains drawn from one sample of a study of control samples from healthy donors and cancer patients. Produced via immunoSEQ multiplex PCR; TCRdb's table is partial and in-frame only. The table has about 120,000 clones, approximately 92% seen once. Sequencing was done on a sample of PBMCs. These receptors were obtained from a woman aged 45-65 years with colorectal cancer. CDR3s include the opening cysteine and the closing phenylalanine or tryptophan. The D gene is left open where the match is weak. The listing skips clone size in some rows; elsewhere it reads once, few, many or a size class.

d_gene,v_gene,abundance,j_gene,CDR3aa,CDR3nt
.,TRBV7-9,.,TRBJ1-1,CASSKGGFGTEAFF,TGTGCCAGCAGCAAAGGGGGTTTTGGTACTGAAGCTTTCTTT
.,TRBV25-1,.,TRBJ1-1,CASSPFRNTEAFF,TGTGCCAGCAGTCCCTTTCGGAACACTGAAGCTTTCTTT
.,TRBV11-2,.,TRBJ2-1,CASSKNPGRSSYNEQFF,TGTGCCAGCAGCAAAAACCCCGGGAGAAGCTCCTACAATGAGCAGTTCTTC
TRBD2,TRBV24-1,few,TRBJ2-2,CATSDLQLLAGGTGELFF,TGTGCCACCAGTGATTTGCAGCTTCTAGCGGGAGGCACCGGGGAGCTGTTTTTT
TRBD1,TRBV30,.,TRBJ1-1,CAWSPEDREWTEAFF,TGTGCCTGGAGTCCCGAGGACAGGGAGTGGACTGAAGCTTTCTTT
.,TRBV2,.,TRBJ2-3,CASSPVSSTDTQYF,TGTGCCAGCAGCCCTGTTTCTAGCACAGATACGCAGTATTTT
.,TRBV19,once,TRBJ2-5,CASSMDSSGETQYF,TGTGCCAGTAGTATGGACAGTTCTGGGGAGACCCAGTACTTC
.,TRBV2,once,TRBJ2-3,CATPNSTFSSTDTQYF,TGTGCCACTCCAAATTCTACCTTTTCTAGCACAGATACGCAGTATTTT
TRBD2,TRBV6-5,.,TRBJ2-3,CASSSRRTSGTDTQYF,TGTGCCAGCAGTTCCCGACGGACTAGCGGCACAGATACGCAGTATTTT
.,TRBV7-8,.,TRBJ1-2,CASSAGLRVNYGYTF,TGTGCCAGCAGCGCTGGTCTAAGGGTTAACTATGGCTACACCTTC
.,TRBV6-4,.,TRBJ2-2,CASSDSGGAGGELFF,TGTGCCAGCAGTGACTCCGGTGGGGCAGGCGGGGAGCTGTTTTTT
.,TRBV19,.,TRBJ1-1,CKVGGSNTEAFF,TGTAAGGTGGGTGGAAGCAACACTGAAGCTTTCTTT
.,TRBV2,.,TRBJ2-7,CASSEGSYYEQYF,TGTGCCAGCAGTGAAGGCAGCTACTACGAGCAGTACTTC
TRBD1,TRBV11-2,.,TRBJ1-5,CASSLSGGFNQPQHF,TGTGCCAGCAGCTTATCAGGGGGTTTCAATCAGCCCCAGCATTTT
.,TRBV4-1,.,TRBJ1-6,CASSPPLGALHF,TGCGCCAGCAGCCCACCATTGGGGGCCCTCCACTTT
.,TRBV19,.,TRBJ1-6,CASSRTRQGGSPLHF,TGTGCCAGTAGTCGAACCCGGCAGGGAGGCTCACCCCTCCACTTT
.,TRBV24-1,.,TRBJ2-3,CATSDRRYSTDTQYF,TGTGCCACCAGTGACCGGCGGTATAGCACAGATACGCAGTATTTT
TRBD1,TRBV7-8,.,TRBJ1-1,CASSFVRGQVNTEAFF,TGTGCCAGCAGCTTCGTCAGGGGGCAAGTGAACACTGAAGCTTTCTTT
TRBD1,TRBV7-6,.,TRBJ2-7,CASSRTTGGYEQYF,TGTGCCAGCAGCCGGACCACAGGGGGCTACGAGCAGTACTTC
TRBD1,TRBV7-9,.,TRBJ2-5,CASSPLSRPTGEETQYF,TGTGCCAGCAGCCCACTTAGCCGACCGACAGGGGAAGAGACCCAGTACTTC
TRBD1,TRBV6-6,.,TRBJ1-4,CASRTTGSEKLFF,TGTGCCAGCAGAACGACAGGGAGTGAAAAACTGTTTTTT
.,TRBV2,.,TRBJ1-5,CASSEGHMSNQPQHF,TGTGCCAGCAGTGAAGGCCATATGAGCAATCAGCCCCAGCATTTT
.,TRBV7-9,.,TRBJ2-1,CASRRGAINEQFF,TGTGCCAGCAGACGGGGGGCCATCAATGAGCAGTTCTTC
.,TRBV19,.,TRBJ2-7,CASSVRITYEQYF,TGTGCCAGTAGTGTGCGAATAACCTACGAGCAGTACTTC
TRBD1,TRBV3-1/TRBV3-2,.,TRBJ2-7,CASSQKGTGAKYEQYF,TGTGCCAGCAGCCAAAAGGGGACAGGGGCAAAGTACGAGCAGTACTTC
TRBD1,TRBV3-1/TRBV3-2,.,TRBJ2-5,CASSLGQGQTQYF,TGTGCCAGCAGCCTCGGACAGGGTCAGACCCAGTACTTC
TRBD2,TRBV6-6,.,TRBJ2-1,CASSQRLGLAGVDEQFF,TGTGCCAGCAGTCAGAGACTGGGACTAGCGGGAGTGGATGAGCAGTTCTTC
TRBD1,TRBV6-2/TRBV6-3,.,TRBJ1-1,CASSLLPDRLNTEAFF,TGTGCCAGCAGTCTTCTACCGGACAGGCTGAACACTGAAGCTTTCTTT
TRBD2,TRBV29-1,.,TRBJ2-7,CSVAVGTSGLYEQYF,TGCAGCGTCGCCGTCGGGACTAGCGGACTCTACGAGCAGTACTTC
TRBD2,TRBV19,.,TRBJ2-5,CASRTTSGGSVTQYF,TGTGCCAGTAGGACGACTAGCGGGGGCTCGGTCACCCAGTACTTC
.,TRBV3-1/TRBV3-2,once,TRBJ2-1,CASSQLAANEQFF,TGTGCCAGCAGCCAACTAGCAGCAAATGAGCAGTTCTTC
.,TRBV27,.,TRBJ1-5,CASSWSGYQPQHF,TGTGCCAGCAGTTGGTCGGGTTATCAGCCCCAGCATTTT
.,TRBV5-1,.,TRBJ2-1,CASSLAQRVSGYEQFF,TGCGCCAGCAGCTTGGCGCAGCGGGTCAGCGGGTATGAGCAGTTCTTC
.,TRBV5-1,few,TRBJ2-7,CASSLLGFSYEQYF,TGCGCCAGCAGCTTGTTGGGGTTCTCCTACGAGCAGTACTTC
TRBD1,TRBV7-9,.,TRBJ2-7,CASSGPGTGNYEQYF,TGTGCCAGCAGCGGTCCCGGGACAGGGAACTACGAGCAGTACTTC
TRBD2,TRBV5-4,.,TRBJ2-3,CASSLREAGMGDTQYF,TGTGCCAGCAGCTTAAGAGAAGCGGGGATGGGAGATACGCAGTATTTT
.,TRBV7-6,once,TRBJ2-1,CASSPDRWSSYNEQFF,TGTGCCAGCAGCCCAGACAGGTGGAGCTCCTACAATGAGCAGTTCTTC
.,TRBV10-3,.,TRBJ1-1,CAIRGSNTEAFF,TGTGCCATCAGAGGTTCGAACACTGAAGCTTTCTTT